This TCR beta chain was sequenced for a study of post-analysis software for immune sequencing data. Turning to the study itself: The disease courses covered relapsing-remitting, secondary progressive and progressive-relapsing multiple sclerosis.

The CDR3 is made up of 14 amino acids. V trimming: 7 bases; J trimming: 1 base; junction bases outside the gene matches: 4. This clonotype was detected once. The antigen remains unidentified. The library was made from cDNA and included unique molecular identifiers. Each CDR3 protein gets one entry after TCRdb re-called the PCR reads with MiXCR. Here the sample spans over 150,000 distinct CDR3 sequences, 30% being singletons. Study observations and caveats: Four or five TRBV segments were more frequent in patients than controls; TRBV5-6, TRBV5-1 and TRBV20-1 belonged to this group. Same-batch preparations were strongly co-clustered by F measure.

The origin of this receptor is a girl under 18 with multiple sclerosis. V and J are TRBV12-3 or TRBV12-4 and TRBJ1-3, with 7 bases aligning to TRBD1. The source material was blood. As DNA, the CDR3 is TGTGCCAGCACCTGGGGACAGTCTGGAAACACCATATATTTT. Protein: CASTWGQSGNTIYF.